The entry that follows covers one TCR beta chain sequence. The sample belongs to a study of T cell clones after liver transplantation. TCRdb's copy holds only in-frame clones and misses some; the assay was immunoSEQ multiplex PCR. The table lists approximately 51,000 clones, roughly 90% of them singletons. This CDR3 has 14 amino acids. The germline V gene encodes CDR1 LGHNA and CDR2 YSLEER. V was pared by 1 base and J by 6 bases, with 12 bases between. Source: CD8+ T cells from blood, taken 12 months after liver transplant. The V and J genes are TRBV4-3 and TRBJ1-1, with D possibly TRBD1 on 5 matching bases. The clonotype originates from a human patient who received a liver transplant. Certain T cells may be donor cells from the graft. The CDR3 nucleotides are TGCGCCAGCAGCCAAGTAGAGGGGAGACCTGAAGCTTTCTTT. It is translated as CASSQVEGRPEAFF.